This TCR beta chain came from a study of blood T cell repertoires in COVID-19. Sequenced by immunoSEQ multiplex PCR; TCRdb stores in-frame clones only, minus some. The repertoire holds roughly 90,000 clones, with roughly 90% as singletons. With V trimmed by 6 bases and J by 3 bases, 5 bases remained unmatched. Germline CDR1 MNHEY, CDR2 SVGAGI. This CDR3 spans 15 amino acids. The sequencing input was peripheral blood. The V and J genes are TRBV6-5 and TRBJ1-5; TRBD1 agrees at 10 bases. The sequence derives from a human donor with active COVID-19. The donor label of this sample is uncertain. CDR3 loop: CASSKDRGDNQPQHF. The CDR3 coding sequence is TGTGCCAGCAGCAAGGACAGGGGGGACAATCAGCCCCAGCATTTT.